The TCR beta chain described here comes from a study of blood T cell repertoires in COVID-19. Study summary: The analysed material was cDNA or gDNA that came from T cells, B-cell-depleted T cells, or PBMCs.

V lost 3 bases, J lost 4 bases, and 6 bases stayed unmatched. Germline V gene data show CDR1 as DFQATT and CDR2 as SNEGSKA (reference sequence). The CDR3 length is 14 residues. Here immunoSEQ multiplex PCR was the method, and the copy in TCRdb shows in-frame clones only, minus some. Of 300,000 to 500,000 clones in the sample, 70% to 90% were seen once. The genes are TRBV20-1 and TRBJ1-3; 7 bases align to TRBD1. The sample was PBMCs or T cells enriched from blood (not recorded which). The source of this sequence is a woman in her forties with acute COVID-19. Here the CDR3 reads CSASYRGIGNTIYF. The CDR3 coding sequence is TGCAGTGCTAGTTACAGGGGCATAGGAAACACCATATATTTT.